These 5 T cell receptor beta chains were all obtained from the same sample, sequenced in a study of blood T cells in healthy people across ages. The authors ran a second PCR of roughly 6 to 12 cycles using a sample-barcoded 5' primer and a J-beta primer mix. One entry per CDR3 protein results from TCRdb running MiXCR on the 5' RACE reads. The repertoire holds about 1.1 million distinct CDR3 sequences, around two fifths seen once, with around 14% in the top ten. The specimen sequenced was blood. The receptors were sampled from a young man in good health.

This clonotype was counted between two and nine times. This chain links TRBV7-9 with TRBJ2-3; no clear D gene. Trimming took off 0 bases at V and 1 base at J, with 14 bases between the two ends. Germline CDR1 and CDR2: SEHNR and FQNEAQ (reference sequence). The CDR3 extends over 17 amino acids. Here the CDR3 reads CASSLALQGPRTDTQYF. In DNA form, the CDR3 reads TGTGCCAGCAGCTTAGCGCTCCAAGGACCCCGCACAGATACGCAGTATTTT.

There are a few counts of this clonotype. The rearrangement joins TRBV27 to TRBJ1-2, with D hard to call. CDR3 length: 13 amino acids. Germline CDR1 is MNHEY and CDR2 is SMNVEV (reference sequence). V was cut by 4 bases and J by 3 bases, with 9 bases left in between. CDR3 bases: TGTGCCAGCAGTTCGGTCAGAGACTATGGCTACACCTTC. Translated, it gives CASSSVRDYGYTF.

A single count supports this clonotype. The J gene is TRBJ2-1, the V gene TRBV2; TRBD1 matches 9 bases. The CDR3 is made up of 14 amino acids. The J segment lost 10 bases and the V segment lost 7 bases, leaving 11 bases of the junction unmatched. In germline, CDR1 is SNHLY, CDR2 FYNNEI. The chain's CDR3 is CASTSLDRGKEQFF. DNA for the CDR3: TGTGCCAGCACCTCTCTGGACAGGGGTAAGGAGCAGTTCTTC.

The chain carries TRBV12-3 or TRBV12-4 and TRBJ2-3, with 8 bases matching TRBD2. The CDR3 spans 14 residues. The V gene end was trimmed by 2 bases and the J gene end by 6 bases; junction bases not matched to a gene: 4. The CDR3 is CASSLIERGDTQYF. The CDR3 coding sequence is TGTGCCAGCAGTTTAATCGAGCGGGGGGATACGCAGTATTTT.

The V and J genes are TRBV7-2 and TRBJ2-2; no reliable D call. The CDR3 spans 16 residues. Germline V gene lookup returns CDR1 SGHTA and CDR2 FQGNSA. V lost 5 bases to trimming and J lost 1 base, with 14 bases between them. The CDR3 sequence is CASSRGVLENTGELFF. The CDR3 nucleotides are TGTGCCAGCAGCCGTGGGGTCCTGGAGAACACCGGGGAGCTGTTTTTT.